The rows below give T cell receptor beta chains drawn from one sample of a study of radiation and T cells in renal cell carcinoma. Some clones are missing from TCRdb's copy, which holds only in-frame ones; the method was immunoSEQ multiplex PCR. The sample has some 130,000 clones; more than 80% are singletons. Sequenced here: blood, sampled from a patient whose treatment included radiotherapy and nephrectomy. These receptors came from an older woman with renal cell carcinoma. Each CDR3 is given with its conserved first and last residue. Each record gives: V gene, clone size, D gene, J gene, CDR3 DNA, CDR3 protein. A D gene is named only where the DNA matches it firmly. Clone size is given for some rows only: seen once, a few or many times, or a class if the clone is expanded.

>TRBV14|NA|NA|TRBJ1-4
TGTGCCAGCAGCCAAGATTATGTGGCAGTCCATAATGAAAAACTGTTTTTT
CASSQDYVAVHNEKLFF
>TRBV27|NA|NA|TRBJ1-1
TGTGCCAGCAGTTTATGGACGGACACTGAAGCTTTCTTT
CASSLWTDTEAFF
>TRBV19|few|NA|TRBJ1-6
TGTGCCAGTAGTATCGGGGGAAACTATAATTCACCCCTCCACTTT
CASSIGGNYNSPLHF
>TRBV28|few|NA|TRBJ2-1
TGTGCCAGCAGGGACCACACAATGAGGCAGTTCTTC
CASRDHTMRQFF
>TRBV2|NA|TRBD1|TRBJ1-2
TGTGCCAGCAGTGAAGTGACAGGGGTGGGAGGCTACACCTTC
CASSEVTGVGGYTF
>TRBV28|NA|NA|TRBJ2-1
TGTGCCAGCAGTCTTTTAACCAGGGATTACAATGAGCAGTTCTTC
CASSLLTRDYNEQFF
>TRBV6-6|NA|NA|TRBJ1-2
TGTGCCAGCAGTTACATGACGCAAAACTATGGCTACACCTTC
CASSYMTQNYGYTF
>TRBV30|NA|TRBD1|TRBJ2-7
TGTGCCTGGACTCGACAGGGGGGCTACGAGCAGTACTTC
CAWTRQGGYEQYF
>TRBV5-1|NA|NA|TRBJ2-7
TGCGCCAGCAGCTTGGGGGGCAGTCCCTACGAGCAGTACTTC
CASSLGGSPYEQYF
>TRBV20-1|NA|NA|TRBJ2-7
TGCAGTGCTAAGGTTGGAGGGGAGCAGTACTTC
CSAKVGGEQYF
>TRBV5-1|NA|TRBD1|TRBJ2-5
TGCGCCAGCAGCTTGAACAGGCAGGGGGCCCAAGAGACCCAGTACTTC
CASSLNRQGAQETQYF
>TRBV19|NA|NA|TRBJ2-6
TGTGCCAGTACCCCGACCCCTGGGGCCAACGTCCTGACTTTC
CASTPTPGANVLTF
>TRBV14|few|NA|TRBJ1-4
TGTGCCAGCAGCCAGGCAACGTGGGAAAAACTGTTTTTT
CASSQATWEKLFF
>TRBV25-1|NA|NA|TRBJ1-4
TGTGCCAGCGGGTGGGGGGGTAGTGCAACTAATGAAAAACTGTTTTTT
CASGWGGSATNEKLFF
>TRBV18|NA|NA|TRBJ2-6
TGTGCCAGCTCACCATCTGGGGGTGGGGCCAACGTCCTGACTTTC
CASSPSGGGANVLTF
>TRBV29-1|once|NA|TRBJ2-1
TGCAGCGTTGAAGTTTTCCGGGCGGGGAATGAGCAGTTCTTC
CSVEVFRAGNEQFF
>TRBV18|NA|TRBD1|TRBJ1-5
TGTGCCAGCTCTCAGGGCCGACAGGGGGCCAGCAATCAGCCCCAGCATTTT
CASSQGRQGASNQPQHF
>TRBV6-1|NA|TRBD2|TRBJ2-1
TGTGCCAGCAGCGCGACTAGCGGGGACCACAATGAGCAGTTCTTC
CASSATSGDHNEQFF
>TRBV5-1|NA|NA|TRBJ2-1
TGCGCCAGCTCCTGGGAGGGGGCTGCGAACAATGAGCAGTTCTTC
CASSWEGAANNEQFF
>TRBV6-5|few|NA|TRBJ1-5
TGTGCCAGCAGTTACTCCTCCAATCAGCCCCAGCATTTT
CASSYSSNQPQHF
>TRBV7-2|NA|TRBD1|TRBJ2-3
TGTGCCAGCAGCATCGGGGGACAGGGGTCAACAGATACGCAGTATTTT
CASSIGGQGSTDTQYF
>TRBV5-1|NA|NA|TRBJ1-1
TGCGCCAGCAGCCACGGACGCACTGAAGCTTTCTTT
CASSHGRTEAFF
>TRBV6-1|once|TRBD1|TRBJ1-3
TGTGCCAGCAGTGGGGACAGGCTCTCTGGAAACACCATATATTTT
CASSGDRLSGNTIYF
>TRBV19|NA|NA|TRBJ1-5
TGTGCCAGTGGGGGAGAGTACCTCACGGAGCCCCAGCATTTT
CASGGEYLTEPQHF
>TRBV19|NA|NA|TRBJ1-2
TGTGCCAGCCGAGGGGGTAACTATGGCTACACCTTC
CASRGGNYGYTF
>TRBV19|NA|NA|TRBJ1-5
TGTGCCAGTATCAACCCCCGGGCAGGCTTCTATCAGCCCCAGCATTTT
CASINPRAGFYQPQHF
>TRBV11-3|once|TRBD2|TRBJ2-3
TGTGCCAGCAGCCTGGGACTAGGAACAGATACGCAGTATTTT
CASSLGLGTDTQYF
>TRBV5-1|NA|NA|TRBJ2-7
TGCGCCAGCAGCTTGACAGGTGGCTACGAGCAGTGCTTC
CASSLTGGYEQCF
>TRBV28|NA|TRBD2|TRBJ2-7
TGTGCCAGCACCCCGGGACTAGCAGGTTACGAGCAGTACTTC
CASTPGLAGYEQYF
>TRBV6-1|NA|NA|TRBJ1-5
TGTGCCAGCAGTGAAGGCGTCCCTGGGCCCCAGCATTTT
CASSEGVPGPQHF
>TRBV4-1|NA|NA|TRBJ2-1
TGCGCCAGCAGCCAAGAAGGAGCAGGGGACTACAATGAGCAGTTCTTC
CASSQEGAGDYNEQFF
>TRBV6-1|NA|TRBD1|TRBJ2-2
TGTGCCAGCAGTGACCTATTGGGGACAGGGGGCACCGGGGAGCTGTTTTTT
CASSDLLGTGGTGELFF
>TRBV5-1|NA|NA|TRBJ1-4
TGCGCCAGCAGCTTGGTTTTAGCGACAGAAAATGAAAAACTGTTTTTT
CASSLVLATENEKLFF
>TRBV28|few|NA|TRBJ1-5
TGTGCCAGCAGTCAACTCGGCGACAGAAGAAATCAGCCCCAGCATTTT
CASSQLGDRRNQPQHF
>TRBV7-8|NA|NA|TRBJ1-1
TGTGCCAGCAGCTTAGCACAGGGTCTAAGCACTGAAGCTTTCTTT
CASSLAQGLSTEAFF
>TRBV5-1|NA|TRBD1|TRBJ1-1
TGCGCCAGCAGCTATGACAGGGAGGGGAGCACTGAAGCTTTCTTT
CASSYDREGSTEAFF
>TRBV19|NA|NA|TRBJ1-3
TGTGCCAAGCAATTGACAGGCAGCGGAAACACCATATATTTT
CAKQLTGSGNTIYF
>TRBV7-8|NA|NA|TRBJ1-2
TGTGCCAGCAGCTTAACCCCGGCAGGGGCAGATCCCTCCTATGGCTACACCTTC
CASSLTPAGADPSYGYTF
>TRBV27|few|NA|TRBJ1-2
TGTGCCAGCAGTTTGGGCCCCGAGGGTGGCTACACCTTC
CASSLGPEGGYTF
>TRBV25-1|few|TRBD1|TRBJ1-2
TGTGCCAGCACCCCTTGGGACAGCGAAATTTATGGCTACACCTTC
CASTPWDSEIYGYTF
>TRBV28|NA|NA|TRBJ2-4
TGTGCCAGCAGTCCCCCTTCGCGATTGAGCATTCAGTACTTC
CASSPPSRLSIQYF
>TRBV9|NA|NA|TRBJ1-5
TGTGCCAGCAGCGTAGACAGGGATAGCAATCAGCCCCAGCATTTT
CASSVDRDSNQPQHF
>TRBV27|NA|NA|TRBJ1-5
TGTGCCAGCAGTGCAAGCAATCAGCCCCAGCATTTT
CASSASNQPQHF
>TRBV7-9|NA|NA|TRBJ1-2
TGTGCCAGCAGCTTAGAATGGCAGGGAAGGGATGGCTACACCTTC
CASSLEWQGRDGYTF
>TRBV9|few|NA|TRBJ1-4
TGTGCCAGCAGCGTAGCACAGCAGAATGAAAAACTGTTTTTT
CASSVAQQNEKLFF
>TRBV7-9|NA|NA|TRBJ2-2
TGTGCCAGCAGCAACATCCCCGGGACGCCCGGGGAGCTGTTTTTT
CASSNIPGTPGELFF
>TRBV12-5|NA|NA|TRBJ1-1
TGTGCTAGTGGTTTGGGGGCAGACACTGAAGCTTTCTTT
CASGLGADTEAFF
>TRBV29-1|NA|NA|TRBJ2-1
TGCAGCGTTGACGGCGCGGGCTACAATGAGCAGTTCTTC
CSVDGAGYNEQFF
>TRBV5-6|few|NA|TRBJ2-7
TGTGCCAGCAGACCGGATGGGGGGCAGGGTTTTTCCTACGAGCAGTACTTC
CASRPDGGQGFSYEQYF
>TRBV6-1|once|NA|TRBJ1-3
TGTGCCAGCAGTGAAAGGACAGTCTCTGGAAACACCATATATTTT
CASSERTVSGNTIYF
>TRBV19|NA|TRBD1|TRBJ1-5
TGTGCCAGTAACTCGGGACAGGGGAATCAGCCCCAGCATTTT
CASNSGQGNQPQHF
>TRBV7-8|NA|NA|TRBJ2-5
TGTGCCAGCACAACTTTCGGCGAGGCGAAGCCAGAGACCCAGTACTTC
CASTTFGEAKPETQYF
>TRBV9|NA|NA|TRBJ2-7
TGTGCCAGCAGCTATACCGGAGAGGGTTTGAACGAGCAGTACTTC
CASSYTGEGLNEQYF
>TRBV5-1|NA|NA|TRBJ1-1
TGCGCCAGCAGCTTTTCGGGGGAGAACACTGAAGCTTTCTTT
CASSFSGENTEAFF
>TRBV28|NA|TRBD1|TRBJ1-2
TGTGCCAGCAGTTGGAGGAGTGGGACAGGGGCTGACTATGGCTACACCTTC
CASSWRSGTGADYGYTF
>TRBV5-1|once|NA|TRBJ1-4
TGCGCCAGCAGCCCCTTAATTTCGGGTAGCAATGAAAAACTGTTTTTT
CASSPLISGSNEKLFF
>TRBV28|NA|TRBD1|TRBJ1-3
TGTGCCAGCAGTCTCTCGGAACAGGGGTATGGAAACACCATATATTTT
CASSLSEQGYGNTIYF
>TRBV19|NA|NA|TRBJ1-5
TGTGCCAGTAGTATAGTACAGGCCTATAGCAATCAGCCCCAGCATTTT
CASSIVQAYSNQPQHF